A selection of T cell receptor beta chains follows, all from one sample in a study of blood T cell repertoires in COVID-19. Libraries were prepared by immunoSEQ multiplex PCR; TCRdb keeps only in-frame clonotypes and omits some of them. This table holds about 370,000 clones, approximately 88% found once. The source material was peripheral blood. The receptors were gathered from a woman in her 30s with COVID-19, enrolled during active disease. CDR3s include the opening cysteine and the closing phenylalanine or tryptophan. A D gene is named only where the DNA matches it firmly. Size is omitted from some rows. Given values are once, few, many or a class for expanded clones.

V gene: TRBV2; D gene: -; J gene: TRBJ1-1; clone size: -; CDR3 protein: CASSDGNKGAEAFF; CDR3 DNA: TGTGCCAGCAGTGATGGGAACAAAGGGGCTGAAGCTTTCTTT
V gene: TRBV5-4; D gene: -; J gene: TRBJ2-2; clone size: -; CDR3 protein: CASSLTETGELFF; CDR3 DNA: TGTGCCAGCAGCTTAACAGAGACCGGGGAGCTGTTTTTT
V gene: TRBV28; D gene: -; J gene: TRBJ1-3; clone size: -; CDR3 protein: CVAAGSSGNTIYF; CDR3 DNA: TGTGTCGCGGCGGGAAGCTCTGGAAACACCATATATTTT
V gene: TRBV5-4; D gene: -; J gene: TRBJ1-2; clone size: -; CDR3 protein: CASSLWGRSYGYTF; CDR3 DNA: TGTGCCAGCAGCTTATGGGGGCGCAGCTATGGCTACACCTTC
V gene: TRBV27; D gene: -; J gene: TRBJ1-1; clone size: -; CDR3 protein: CASTRGGTEAFF; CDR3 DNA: TGTGCCAGCACTAGAGGGGGCACTGAAGCTTTCTTT
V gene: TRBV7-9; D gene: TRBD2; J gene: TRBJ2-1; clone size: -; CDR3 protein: CASSRLKREGGEQFF; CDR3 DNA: TGTGCCAGCAGCCGATTAAAGCGGGAGGGCGGTGAGCAGTTCTTC
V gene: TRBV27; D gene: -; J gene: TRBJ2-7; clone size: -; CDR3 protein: CASSFLQGEQYF; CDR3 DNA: TGTGCCAGCAGTTTCCTCCAGGGCGAGCAGTACTTC
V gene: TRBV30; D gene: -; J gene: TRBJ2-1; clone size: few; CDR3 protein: CAWSGTLGTSKDEQFF; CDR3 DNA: TGTGCCTGGAGTGGCACATTGGGGACAAGCAAAGATGAGCAGTTCTTC
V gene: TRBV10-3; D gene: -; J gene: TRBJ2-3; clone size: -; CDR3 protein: CAIRGWGEGDTQYF; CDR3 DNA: TGTGCCATCAGAGGGTGGGGTGAGGGAGATACGCAGTATTTT
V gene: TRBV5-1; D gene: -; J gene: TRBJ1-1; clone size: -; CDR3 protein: CASSLGPGGGVNTEAFF; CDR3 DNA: TGCGCCAGCAGCTTGGGACCCGGGGGAGGTGTGAACACTGAAGCTTTCTTT
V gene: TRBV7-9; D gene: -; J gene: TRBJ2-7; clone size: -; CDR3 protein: CASSLEAGGGEQYF; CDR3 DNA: TGTGCCAGCAGCTTAGAGGCAGGGGGAGGTGAGCAGTACTTC
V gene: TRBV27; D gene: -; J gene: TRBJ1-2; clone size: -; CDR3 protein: CASSSGGGYGYTF; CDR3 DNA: TGTGCCAGCAGTTCCGGCGGGGGCTATGGCTACACCTTC
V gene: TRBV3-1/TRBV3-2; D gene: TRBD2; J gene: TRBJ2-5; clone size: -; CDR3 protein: CASSQASGGAETQYF; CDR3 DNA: TGTGCCAGCAGCCAAGCTAGCGGGGGGGCAGAGACCCAGTACTTC
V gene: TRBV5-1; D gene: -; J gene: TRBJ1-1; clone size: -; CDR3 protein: CASSLTGVNTEAFF; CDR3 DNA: TGCGCCAGCAGCTTGACAGGAGTGAACACTGAAGCTTTCTTT
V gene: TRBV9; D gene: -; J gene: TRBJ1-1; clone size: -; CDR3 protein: CASSVVSQWTEAFF; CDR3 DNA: TGTGCCAGCAGCGTAGTCTCACAGTGGACTGAAGCTTTCTTT
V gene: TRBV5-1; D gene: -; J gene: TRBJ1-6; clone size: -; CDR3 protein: CASTSGDNSPLHF; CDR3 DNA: TGCGCCAGCACTTCAGGGGATAATTCACCCCTCCACTTT
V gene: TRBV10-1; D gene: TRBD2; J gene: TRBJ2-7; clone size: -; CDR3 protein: CASSDLASGGTEQYF; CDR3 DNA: TGCGCCAGCAGTGATTTGGCTAGCGGGGGTACCGAGCAGTACTTC
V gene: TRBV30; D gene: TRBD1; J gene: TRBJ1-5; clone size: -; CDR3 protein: CAWGTGYLQPQHF; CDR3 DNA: TGTGCCTGGGGGACAGGCTACCTCCAGCCCCAGCATTTT
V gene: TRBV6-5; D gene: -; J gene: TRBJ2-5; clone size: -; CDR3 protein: CASKTTSGSETQYF; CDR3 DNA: TGTGCCAGCAAAACTACTTCAGGGTCGGAGACCCAGTACTTC
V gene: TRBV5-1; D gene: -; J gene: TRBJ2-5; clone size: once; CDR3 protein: CASSLWPTTGVGTQYF; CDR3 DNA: TGCGCCAGCAGCTTATGGCCAACAACAGGAGTCGGGACCCAGTACTTC
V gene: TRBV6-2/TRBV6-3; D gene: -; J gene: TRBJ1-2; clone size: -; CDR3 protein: CASSDRDTYGYTF; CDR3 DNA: TGTGCCAGCAGTGACCGGGACACCTATGGCTACACCTTC
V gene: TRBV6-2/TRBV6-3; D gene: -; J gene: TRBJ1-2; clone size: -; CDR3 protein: CASSYSVRSIGGYTF; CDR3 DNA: TGTGCCAGCAGTTACTCCGTCAGGTCTATAGGAGGCTACACCTTC
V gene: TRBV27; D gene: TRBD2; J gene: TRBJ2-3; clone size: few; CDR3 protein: CASRTRGGDTDTQYF; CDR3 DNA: TGTGCCAGCCGCACACGGGGGGGCGACACAGATACGCAGTATTTT